This section outlines one T cell receptor (beta chain) sequence together with its context. Generated by immunoSEQ multiplex PCR, the TCRdb table keeps only in-frame clones and is missing some. Of under 300,000 clones listed, 70% to 90% are singletons. This entry belongs to a study of blood T cell repertoires in COVID-19. Study background: COVID-19 samples collected from the United States, Italy and Spain covered acute and convalescent phases.

V gave up 2 bases and J gave up 5 bases, with 22 bases separating them. CDR3 size: 18 residues. The germline gives CDR1 LNHNV, CDR2 YYDKDF (reference sequence). Material: PBMCs or T cells enriched from blood (not recorded which). The V gene is TRBV15, the J gene TRBJ1-5; a possible D gene is TRBD1 (5 bases). This receptor was obtained from a woman aged 50 to 60 who had recovered from COVID-19. The CDR3 reads CATSRRGVWGTRDQPQHF. As DNA, the CDR3 is TGTGCCACCAGCAGAAGAGGTGTTTGGGGGACTCGGGATCAGCCCCAGCATTTT.